The 13 T cell receptor beta chains below were found in one sample sequenced in a study of cytomegalovirus exposure and HLA in healthy donors. 60 Vbeta and 13 Jbeta primers were used in PCR. Here immunoSEQ multiplex PCR was the method, and the copy in TCRdb shows in-frame clones only, minus some. The data hold about 160,000 clones, with about 83% observed a single time. Sample: PBMCs. The source of these receptors is a woman in her twenties or thirties in good health and CMV-seronegative.

The chain employs TRBV18 and TRBJ2-1, with D perhaps TRBD2 (6 bases). The CDR3 covers 16 residues. Germline V gene data show CDR1 as KGHSH and CDR2 as LQKENI. V was trimmed by 3 bases and J by 7 bases, leaving 19 bases between them. The CDR3 here is CASSPGRDHEGNEQFF. CDR3 DNA: TGTGCCAGCTCACCGGGGCGGGACCACGAGGGGAATGAGCAGTTCTTC.

This chain uses TRBV11-2 with TRBJ2-7; 9 positions agree with TRBD1. The CDR3 is made up of 15 amino acids. The germline V gene has CDR1 SGHAT and CDR2 FQNNGV. V gave up 4 bases and J gave up 2 bases; unmatched junction bases: 6. The CDR3: CASSSDRGFPYEQYF. CDR3 DNA: TGTGCCAGCAGCTCGGACAGGGGTTTTCCCTACGAGCAGTACTTC.

J is TRBJ2-2 and V is TRBV19; 8 positions agree with TRBD1. Germline CDR1 is LNHDA and CDR2 is SQIVND (reference sequence). CDR3 size: 14 residues. Unmatched junction bases numbered 4, after V lost 7 bases and J lost 3 bases. CDR3 nucleotide sequence: TGTGCCAGTATTGGACAGGGTGACACCGGGGAGCTGTTTTTT. As protein: CASIGQGDTGELFF.

V usage is TRBV7-9 and J usage is TRBJ1-1; D is possibly TRBD1 (6 bases). The CDR3 spans 14 residues. Germline CDR1 SEHNR, CDR2 FQNEAQ (reference sequence). Trimming removed 6 bases at V and 3 bases at J, with 14 bases between. The chain's CDR3 is CASSKDGGHTEAFF. CDR3 DNA sequence: TGTGCCAGCAGTAAAGACGGGGGGCACACTGAAGCTTTCTTT.

This clone was counted once. V and J are TRBV5-5 and TRBJ2-7; weak D call: TRBD1 (5 bases). V lost 0 bases and J 3 bases, leaving 13 bases between the germline ends. The CDR3 has 15 residues. CDR1 is SGHKS, CDR2 YYEKEE, per germline (reference sequence). The CDR3 nucleotides are TGTGCCAGCAGCTTGGCCTTGCAGGGTGTCTACGAGCAGTACTTC. Protein sequence: CASSLALQGVYEQYF.

V is TRBV29-1 and J is TRBJ1-1, with D possibly TRBD1 on 6 matching bases. This CDR3 has 15 residues. V shed 4 bases and J shed 4 bases, with 19 bases lying between them. In germline, CDR1 is SQVTM, CDR2 ANQGSEA. The CDR3 DNA sequence: TGCAGCGTTGTGACAGGATGGGGTGGGAGCACTGAAGCTTTCTTT. Amino acid sequence: CSVVTGWGGSTEAFF.

J is TRBJ1-2 and V is TRBV9, with 7 positions matching TRBD1. The germline V gene encodes CDR1 SGDLS and CDR2 YYNGEE. The CDR3 runs 14 residues. V gave up 4 bases and J gave up 5 bases; unmatched junction bases: 8. In DNA form, the CDR3 reads TGTGCCAGCAGCCCCGGACAGGATCTTTATGGCTACACCTTC. It is translated as CASSPGQDLYGYTF.

The rearrangement joins TRBV7-7 to TRBJ2-7; unclear D gene. This CDR3 is 14 amino acids long. Germline-derived CDR1 and CDR2 are SSHAT and FNYEAQ (reference sequence). V gave up 0 bases and J gave up 0 bases, with 6 bases separating them. The CDR3 sequence: CASSLADSSYEQYF. The CDR3 region has the DNA TGTGCCAGCAGCTTAGCAGATAGCTCCTACGAGCAGTACTTC.

This clone was counted only a few times. The chain couples TRBV7-8 to TRBJ1-3; D ambiguous. The CDR3 sequence is 14 residues long. Trimming took off 2 bases at V and 9 bases at J, with 14 bases between the two ends. Looked up from germline, CDR1 is SGHVS and CDR2 is FQNEAQ. For the CDR3, the DNA is TGTGCCAGCAGCTTAACGGCGGCCCAACTCACCATATATTTT. Amino acid sequence: CASSLTAAQLTIYF.

The V call is TRBV5-1, the J call TRBJ1-1; possibly TRBD1 for D (6 bases). The germline V and J ends were trimmed by 3 bases and 7 bases, with 10 bases remaining between them. This CDR3 comprises 12 residues. Per germline, CDR1 SGHRS and CDR2 YFSETQ. This chain's CDR3 is CASSSDRSEAFF. Here the CDR3 DNA reads TGCGCCAGCAGCTCGGACAGAAGTGAAGCTTTCTTT.

The J gene is TRBJ2-3, the V gene TRBV9; D call uncertain. From germline, CDR1 is SGDLS and CDR2 YYNGEE. This CDR3 has 14 amino acids. Trimming removed 0 bases at V and 2 bases at J, with 7 bases between. The CDR3 DNA follows: TGTGCCAGCAGCGTAGTAGACACCACAGATACGCAGTATTTT. Protein sequence: CASSVVDTTDTQYF.

This chain joins TRBV19 and TRBJ1-5, with 8 nucleotides matching TRBD1. The CDR3 has 16 amino acids. Trimming took 5 bases from V and 4 from J; bases not matched to a gene: 10. Germline loops: CDR1 LNHDA, CDR2 SQIVND (reference sequence). CDR3 nucleotide sequence: TGTGCCAGTAGTGGACCGACAGGGGCCGGTAATCAGCCCCAGCATTTT. This sequence encodes CASSGPTGAGNQPQHF.

The J gene is TRBJ2-7, the V gene TRBV5-6, with a tentative D call TRBD1 (6 bases). Germline lookup yields CDR1 SGHDT and CDR2 YYEEEE. CDR3 length: 16 residues. V was trimmed by 3 bases and J by 0 bases, leaving 16 bases between them. This CDR3 reads CASSSILQGGSYEQYF. CDR3 DNA: TGTGCCAGCAGCTCAATACTACAGGGCGGCTCCTACGAGCAGTACTTC.